This T cell receptor (beta chain) was recovered during a study of tumor-infiltrating lymphocytes in primary liver carcinoma. Study in general: Sample yields of productive TCRbeta reads, ranging from roughly 3.65 to 7.5 million, were similar across tissue types.

A single count supports this clonotype. Its cognate antigen is unknown. This CDR3 is missing its conserved last phenylalanine or tryptophan, likely due to a read error. No DNA is shown, since the ends of the CDR3 on it are uncertain; the CDR3 is the one TCRdb lists. Study results and caveats: The overlap of tumor-adjacent and tumor-blood pairs was smaller than that of tumor region pairs. Detection in all five tumor regions applied to only about 7-25% of top clones.

From about 530 ng total RNA, TCR beta cDNA was generated with a primer in the constant region. Researchers made the TCR beta libraries by running three nested multiplex PCR rounds with slightly modified ARM-PCR. The study ran its first two PCR rounds for nine to ten cycles each, using TRBV1-TRBV30 forward primers and a C-beta reverse primer. One entry per CDR3 protein results from TCRdb running MiXCR on the multiplex PCR reads. The sample carries roughly 190,000 distinct CDR3 sequences, around 81% recorded once. Taking about 19-32 mg of unsorted bulk tissue, the authors co-extracted RNA and DNA. Chronic HBV infection, which was untreated, was present in the patients. The CDR3 is 13 residues long, ends included. Germline V gene data show CDR1 as WSHSY and CDR2 as SAAADI.

The sequencing input was tumor tissue from primary liver carcinoma. The rearrangement links TRBV10-2 to TRBJ2-7; TRBD1, the table's D call, was not compared with the DNA. This TCR came from a man between 35 and 55 years old with primary liver carcinoma and hepatitis B virus infection. The chain's CDR3 is CASSPGTSYEQYL.